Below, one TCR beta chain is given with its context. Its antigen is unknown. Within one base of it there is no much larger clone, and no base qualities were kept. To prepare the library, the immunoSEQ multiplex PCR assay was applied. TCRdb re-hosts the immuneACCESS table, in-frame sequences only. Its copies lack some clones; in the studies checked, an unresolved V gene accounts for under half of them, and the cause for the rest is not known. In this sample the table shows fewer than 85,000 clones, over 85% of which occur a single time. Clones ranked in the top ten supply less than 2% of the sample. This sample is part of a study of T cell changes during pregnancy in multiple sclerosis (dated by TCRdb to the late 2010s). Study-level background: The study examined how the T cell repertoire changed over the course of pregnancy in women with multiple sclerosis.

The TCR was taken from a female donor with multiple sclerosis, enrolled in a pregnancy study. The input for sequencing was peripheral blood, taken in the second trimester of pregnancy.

The CDR3 loop reads CASSSRPTSGIYNEQFF. The base sequence is TGTGCCAGCAGCTCCCGTCCGACTAGCGGAATCTACAATGAGCAGTTCTTC. The chain is encoded by TRBV11-2 joined to TRBJ2-1; TRBD2 lines up with 9 middle nucleotides. Unmatched junction bases come to 10, with V trimmed by 4 bases and J by 3 bases. The CDR3, from cysteine to phenylalanine, totals 17 residues. The CDR3 DNA has 51 bases and is translated from base 1. The CDR1 and CDR2 encoded by the germline V gene are SGHAT and FQNNGV. With the rest looked up from the reference TRBV11-2 and TRBJ2-1 genes rather than sequenced, the full variable domain is EAGVAQSPRYKIIEKRQSVAFWCNPISGHATLYWYQQILGQGPKLLIQFQNNGVVDDSQLPKDRFSAERLKGVDSTLKIQPAKLEDSAVYLCASSSRPTSGIYNEQFFGPGTRLTVL.